The 17 T cell receptor beta chains reported below all come from one sample, sequenced in a study of cytomegalovirus exposure and HLA in healthy donors. Repertoires were generated with immunoSEQ multiplex PCR, while TCRdb's copy carries only in-frame clones and drops some. In the table there are around 200,000 clones, about 80% of which are singletons. Material for sequencing was PBMCs. The source is a woman aged 18 to 35 in good health and CMV-seropositive.

This chain connects TRBV11-3 to TRBJ2-2; no reliable D call. Trimming took 5 bases from V and 4 from J, leaving 14 bases between them. The CDR3 spans 15 residues. The germline V gene encodes CDR1 SGHNT and CDR2 YENEEA. Here the CDR3 reads CASSPHSFATGELFF. The CDR3, as DNA: TGTGCCAGCAGCCCCCACAGCTTCGCCACCGGGGAGCTGTTTTTT.

This sequence joins TRBV6-6 and TRBJ1-2, with D possibly TRBD1 on 5 matching bases. Trimming shortened V by 7 bases and J by 7 bases, and 22 bases separated the two germline ends. CDR1 is MNHNY and CDR2 is SVGAGI in the germline V gene (reference sequence). The CDR3 totals 15 residues. Here the CDR3 reads CASTYGGQLMGGYTF. As DNA, the CDR3 is TGTGCCAGCACCTACGGGGGTCAGCTGATGGGTGGCTACACCTTC.

The chain uses TRBV19 and TRBJ2-7; tentatively, D is TRBD2 (6 bases). V was pared by 6 bases and J by 6 bases, with 21 bases between. CDR1 and CDR2 from the germline V gene are LNHDA and SQIVND (reference sequence). This CDR3 is built from 15 residues. The CDR3 nucleotides read TGTGCCAGTAGCCCCGGAGGGGTAGGGATAGGCGAGCAGTACTTC. Amino acid sequence: CASSPGGVGIGEQYF.

The chain recombines TRBV7-9 with TRBJ1-3; D gene uncertain. V shed 5 bases and J shed 8 bases, with 16 bases lying between them. Germline values: CDR1 SEHNR, CDR2 FQNEAQ (reference sequence). CDR3 size: 14 residues. CDR3 DNA sequence: TGTGCCAGCAGCCACGAGGTGCGCCGAGACACCATATATTTT. It translates to CASSHEVRRDTIYF.

The V and J genes are TRBV5-1 and TRBJ2-3, with a possible D match to TRBD2 (5 bases). Germline lookup yields CDR1 SGHRS and CDR2 YFSETQ. The V and J ends lost 0 bases and 2 bases respectively, with 13 bases between them. The CDR3 is 16 residues long. CDR3: CASSLAAGSVTDTQYF. The CDR3 nucleotides are TGCGCCAGCAGCTTGGCGGCGGGCTCCGTCACAGATACGCAGTATTTT.

This clone has a handful of counts. This chain uses TRBV15 with TRBJ2-1, with a tentative D call TRBD2 (6 bases). This CDR3 region has 15 residues. Germline V gives CDR1 LNHNV, CDR2 YYDKDF (reference sequence). V lost 5 bases, J lost 0 bases, and 11 bases lay in between. The CDR3 loop is CATSGGAGSYNEQFF. CDR3 coding DNA: TGTGCCACCAGCGGGGGAGCGGGCTCCTACAATGAGCAGTTCTTC.

V is TRBV6-5 and J is TRBJ2-3; 10 bases agree with TRBD2. In germline, CDR1 is MNHEY, CDR2 SVGAGI. The CDR3 covers 16 residues. The V and J ends lost 2 bases and 4 bases, in that order; junction bases with no gene match: 6. The CDR3 sequence: CASSYRGAGGPDTQYF. DNA of the CDR3: TGTGCCAGCAGTTACCGGGGAGCGGGGGGGCCAGATACGCAGTATTTT.

For the CDR3, the DNA is TGTGCCAGCAGCTCCCCGGTCCACACCGGGGAGCTGTTTTTT. Amino acids: CASSSPVHTGELFF. The chain couples TRBV11-2 to TRBJ2-2; D remains ambiguous. The CDR3 consists of 14 residues. Germline V gene data show CDR1 as SGHAT and CDR2 as FQNNGV. Trimming shortened V by 4 bases and J by 3 bases, and 9 bases separated the two germline ends.

The chain combines TRBV7-8 with TRBJ1-5; 9 bases match TRBD1. V shed 3 bases, J shed 7 bases, and the junction held 7 bases outside the gene matches. The CDR3 is made up of 15 amino acids. Germline V gene sequence: CDR1 SGHVS, CDR2 FQNEAQ. The CDR3 region is CASSLGQGGRQPQHF. CDR3 DNA sequence: TGTGCCAGCAGCTTGGGACAGGGAGGCAGGCAGCCCCAGCATTTT.

The chain's CDR3 is CASRGGLAGLETQYF. DNA for the CDR3: TGTGCCAGCAGGGGGGGACTAGCGGGGTTGGAGACCCAGTACTTC. The J gene is TRBJ2-5, the V gene TRBV2; 13 nucleotides agree with TRBD2. Germline values: CDR1 SNHLY, CDR2 FYNNEI. The ends lost 6 bases at V and 5 bases at J; junction bases unmatched: 6. The CDR3 has 15 residues.

The sample holds one count of this clone. The chain carries TRBV7-8 and TRBJ2-3; TRBD2 is a possible D gene (5 bases). Trimming left V 1 base short and J 2 bases short, with 19 bases between. Germline CDR1 SGHVS, CDR2 FQNEAQ. The CDR3 has 18 amino acids. The CDR3 DNA sequence: TGTGCCAGCAGCTTAGTCTCGTCGAGCGGCCTGTCCACAGATACGCAGTATTTT. Its translation: CASSLVSSSGLSTDTQYF. Supplemented by reference TRBV7-8 and TRBJ2-3, the full variable domain reads GAGVSQSPRYKVAKRGQDVALRCDPISGHVSLFWYQQALGQGPEFLTYFQNEAQLDKSGLPSDRFFAERPEGSVSTLKIQRTQQEDSAVYLCASSLVSSSGLSTDTQYFGPGTRLTVL.

In this sample, this clone turned up a few times. The rearrangement links TRBV5-1 to TRBJ2-2, with no clear D. The CDR3 has 13 amino acids. The V gene's germline CDR1 is SGHRS and CDR2 YFSETQ. Trimming stripped 4 bases from V and 3 bases from J, with 7 bases between. The CDR3 region is CASSPPHTGELFF. The CDR3 DNA sequence: TGCGCCAGCAGCCCCCCTCACACCGGGGAGCTGTTTTTT.

The V and J genes are TRBV6-5 and TRBJ1-4; 7 bases are shared with TRBD1. The CDR3 has 12 amino acids. The ends lost 2 bases at V and 10 bases at J; junction bases unmatched: 1. Germline V gives CDR1 MNHEY, CDR2 SVGAGI. The CDR3 sequence: CASSYQGGKLFF. DNA of the CDR3: TGTGCCAGCAGTTACCAGGGGGGAAAACTGTTTTTT.

The chain carries TRBV4-1 and TRBJ2-1; D may be TRBD1 (6 bases). This CDR3 contains 17 residues. Germline V gene data show CDR1 as MGHRA and CDR2 as YSYEKL. V lost 0 bases to trimming and J lost 9 bases, with 21 bases between them. CDR3 loop: CASSQEEGGLGGFEQFF. CDR3 sequence (DNA): TGCGCCAGCAGCCAAGAAGAAGGTGGTCTAGGGGGTTTTGAGCAGTTCTTC.

The CDR3 sequence: CASSLTGAQQETQYF. The CDR3 region has the DNA TGTGCCAGCAGCTTGACAGGGGCCCAACAAGAGACCCAGTACTTC. The J gene is TRBJ2-5, the V gene TRBV5-6; TRBD1 agrees at 7 bases. CDR1 SGHDT and CDR2 YYEEEE come from the germline V gene. This CDR3 is built from 15 residues. With 1 base clipped from V and 2 bases from J, the junction kept 5 bases outside the gene matches. The whole variable domain, remainder taken from reference TRBV5-6 and TRBJ2-5, is DAGVTQSPTHLIKTRGQQVTLRCSPKSGHDTVSWYQQALGQGPQFIFQYYEEEERQRGNFPDRFSGHQFPNYSSELNVNALLLGDSALYLCASSLTGAQQETQYFGPGTRLLVL.

The V call is TRBV5-4, the J call TRBJ1-3; 11 bases match TRBD1. The CDR3 consists of 15 residues. V lost 4 bases, J lost 8 bases, and 8 bases stayed unmatched. The V gene's germline CDR1 is SGHNT and CDR2 YYREEE (reference sequence). The CDR3 DNA sequence: TGTGCCAGCAGCCTCGGACAGGGGGCTTCGGACACCATATATTTT. Its protein product is CASSLGQGASDTIYF.

The chain carries TRBV9 and TRBJ1-1; no clear D gene. Germline V lookup: CDR1 SGDLS, CDR2 YYNGEE. Trimming shortened V by 4 bases and J by 6 bases, and 16 bases separated the two germline ends. This CDR3 contains 14 residues. CDR3 loop: CASSPEGGLAEAFF. The CDR3 DNA reads TGTGCCAGCAGCCCGGAGGGAGGGCTGGCTGAAGCTTTCTTT.